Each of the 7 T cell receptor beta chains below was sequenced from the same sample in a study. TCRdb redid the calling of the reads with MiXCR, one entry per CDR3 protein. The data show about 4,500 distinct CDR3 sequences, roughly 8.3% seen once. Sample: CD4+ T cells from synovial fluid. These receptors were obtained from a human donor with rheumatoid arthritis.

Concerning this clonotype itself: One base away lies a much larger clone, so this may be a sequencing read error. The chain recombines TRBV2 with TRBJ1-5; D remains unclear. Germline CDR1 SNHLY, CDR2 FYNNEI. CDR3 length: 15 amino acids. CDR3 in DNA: TGTGCCAACAGTCTGGACGGTCTGGGCAATCAGCCCCAGCATTTT. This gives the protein CANSLDGLGNQPQHF.

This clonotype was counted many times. The CDR3 here is CASSQGLYNEQFF. The CDR3 region has the DNA TGTGCCAGCAGTCAAGGGTTGTACAATGAGCAGTTCTTC. The chain carries TRBV2 and TRBJ2-1; D is uncertain. The CDR3 sequence is 13 residues long. With 5 bases removed from V and 4 bases from J, the gap between germline ends came to 9 bases. CDR1 SNHLY and CDR2 FYNNEI come from the germline V gene. Together with reference TRBV2 and TRBJ2-1, the CDR3 gives the full variable domain: EPEVTQTPSHQVTQMGQEVILRCVPISNHLYFYWYRQILGQKVEFLVSFYNNEISEKSEIFDDQFSVERPDGSNFTLKIRSTKLEDSAMYFCASSQGLYNEQFFGPGTRLTVL.

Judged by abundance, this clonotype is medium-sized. Here the CDR3 reads CASSLRLAGGQETQYF. The CDR3 nucleotides read TGCGCCAGCAGCTTGCGCCTAGCGGGAGGCCAAGAGACCCAGTACTTC. This chain uses TRBV5-1 with TRBJ2-5; 11 nucleotides match TRBD2. With 1 base clipped from V and 1 base from J, the junction kept 3 bases outside the gene matches. The CDR3 contains 16 residues. Germline V gives CDR1 SGHRS, CDR2 YFSETQ.

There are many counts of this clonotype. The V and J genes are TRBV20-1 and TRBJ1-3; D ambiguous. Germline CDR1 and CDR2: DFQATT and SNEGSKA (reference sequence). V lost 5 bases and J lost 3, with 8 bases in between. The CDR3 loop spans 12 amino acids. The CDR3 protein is CSAYGSGNTIYF. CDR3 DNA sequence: TGCAGTGCTTACGGGAGTGGAAACACCATATATTTT.

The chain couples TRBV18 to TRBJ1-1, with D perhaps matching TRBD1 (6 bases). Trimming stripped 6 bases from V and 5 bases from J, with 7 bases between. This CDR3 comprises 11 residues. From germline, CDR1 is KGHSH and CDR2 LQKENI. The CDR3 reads CASSQGTEAFF. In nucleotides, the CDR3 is TGTGCCAGCTCCCAGGGGACTGAAGCTTTCTTT.

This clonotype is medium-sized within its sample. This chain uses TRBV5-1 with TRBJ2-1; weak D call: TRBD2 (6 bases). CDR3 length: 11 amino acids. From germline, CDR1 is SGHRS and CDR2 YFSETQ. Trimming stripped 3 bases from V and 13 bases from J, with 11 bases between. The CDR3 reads CASSSGTLQFF. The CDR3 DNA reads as TGCGCCAGCAGCTCCGGGACTCTCCAGTTCTTC.

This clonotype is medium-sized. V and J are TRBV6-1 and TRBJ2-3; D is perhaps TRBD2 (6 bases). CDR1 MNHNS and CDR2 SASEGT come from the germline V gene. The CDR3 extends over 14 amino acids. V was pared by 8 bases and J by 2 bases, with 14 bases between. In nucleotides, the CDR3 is TGTGCCAGCGAGCGGGCCCCCGACACAGATACGCAGTATTTT. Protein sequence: CASERAPDTDTQYF.